This T cell receptor beta chain stems from a study of T cell responses to AZD1222 COVID-19 vaccine (dated by TCRdb to the early 2020s). In the study overall: AZD1222 recipients with second doses at about 4 weeks or about 12 weeks were pooled, because spike-specific TCR depth and breadth did not differ between schedules. TCR sequencing covered over 230 trial participants: approximately 200 given two doses of AZD1222 and 26 given two doses of MenACWY control vaccine. Trial participants were enrolled into age subgroups of 18-55, 56-69 and 70-plus years, which contained 148, 28 and 57 TCR-sequenced participants, respectively. General study outcomes and caveats: After two AZD1222 doses, both the breadth and the depth of spike-specific TCRs were significantly higher than at day 0 and than in MenACWY recipients. Most participants were white British and females outnumbered males, and the authors suggested that clonal diversity may have been underestimated. Reportedly, almost half of the unique spike-specific TCRs recognized epitopes lying outside the regions that are mutated in the B.1.351 and B.1.1.7 variants. Because no samples from the day 14 peak response were available, repertoires could be characterized only after the peak T cell response. The 56-69-year group was small, and its depth increase did not reach significance, likely because of low power. Conclusions about previously exposed vaccinees were limited because only six AZD1222 recipients were SARS-CoV-2 seropositive at baseline. Vaccine-associated CD4 TCRs spanned the whole spike protein, with dominant responses in regions 160-218 and 743-854.

The germline V gene encodes CDR1 SQVTM and CDR2 ANQGSEA. V is pruned by 7 bases and J by 2 bases, leaving 6 bases of the junction without a gene match. Inclusive of the bounding cysteine and phenylalanine, the CDR3 is 14 residues long. Only the CDR3 DNA stays, 42 bases, in frame from base 1. A remark on this clone: There is no known antigen for this receptor. Base qualities are not at hand, and no much larger clone is one base apart.

The CDR3 regions of human TCRbeta chains were subjected to immunosequencing. Under the source paper's analysis protocol: TCRs in the repertoires were matched against a reference library of SARS-CoV-2-specific TCRs that had been generated with the MIRA antigen-specificity platform. Breadth was defined as the fraction of unique TCRs that were SARS-CoV-2-associated, and depth was defined as the fraction of total T cells that were SARS-CoV-2-associated. Each spike-specific TCR was assigned to its reactive spike region and to a CD4 or CD8 class using the MIRA data. Log10-transformed breadth and depth values were compared by one-way ANOVA with Sidak's multiple comparisons tests. TCRdb took over this immuneACCESS table, retaining in-frame rearrangements with V and J assigned. Such tables are incomplete; in checked studies, under half of the missing clones stem from an unresolved V gene, and the remainder is unexplained. The V and J calls and clone size are taken from that table; D and trimming were inferred from the DNA. The sample profile shows roughly 150,000 clones; approximately 92% of them were found once. Jointly, the top ten make up about 2.5% of the sample.

The time point label corresponds to: baseline before first vaccination. The vaccinee samples were drawn from two UK trials, COV001 and COV002, one of which was a single-blind randomized controlled phase 2/3 trial testing AZD1222 (ChAdOx1 nCoV-19) in healthy adults. Trial participant PBMC samples were collected at day 0 and day 28 after the second dose for TCRbeta chain sequencing. The sample was peripheral blood, taken on day 0 of AZD1222 vaccination. The chain uses TRBV29-1 and TRBJ2-2; TRBD2 aligns with 8 central bases. The origin of this receptor is an adult in good health. The CDR3 in this case is CSAWTSPNTGELFF. The DNA sequence is as follows: TGCAGCGCTTGGACTAGCCCCAACACCGGGGAGCTGTTTTTT.